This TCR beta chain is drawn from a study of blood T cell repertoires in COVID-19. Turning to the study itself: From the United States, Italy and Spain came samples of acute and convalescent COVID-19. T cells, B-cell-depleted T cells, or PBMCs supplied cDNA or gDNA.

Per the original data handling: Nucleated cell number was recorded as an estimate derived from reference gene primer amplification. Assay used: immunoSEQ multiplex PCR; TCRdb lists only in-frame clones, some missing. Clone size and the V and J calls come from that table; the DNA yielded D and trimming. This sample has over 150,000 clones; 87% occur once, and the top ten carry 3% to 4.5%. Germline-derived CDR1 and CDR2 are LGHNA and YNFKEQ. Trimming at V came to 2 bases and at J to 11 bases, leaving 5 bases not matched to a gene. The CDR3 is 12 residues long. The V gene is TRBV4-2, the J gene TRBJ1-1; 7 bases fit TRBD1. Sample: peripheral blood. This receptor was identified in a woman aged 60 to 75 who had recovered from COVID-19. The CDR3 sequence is CASSQQQGPAFF. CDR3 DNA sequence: TGTGCCAGCAGCCAACAACAGGGGCCTGCTTTCTTT.